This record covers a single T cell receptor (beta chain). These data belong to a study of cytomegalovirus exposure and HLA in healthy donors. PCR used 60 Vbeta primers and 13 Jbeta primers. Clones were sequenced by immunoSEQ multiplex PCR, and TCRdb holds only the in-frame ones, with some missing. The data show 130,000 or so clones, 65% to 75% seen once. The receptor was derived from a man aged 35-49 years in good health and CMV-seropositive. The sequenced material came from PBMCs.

The DNA of the CDR3 is TGTGCCAGCAGCCAAGAGAGGACTAGCGGATACAATGAGCAGTTCTTC. It yields the protein CASSQERTSGYNEQFF. The chain joins TRBV14 to TRBJ2-1; TRBD2 aligns across 10 bases. The length of the CDR3 is 16 residues. Germline V lookup: CDR1 SGHDN, CDR2 FVKESK. The junction had 3 bases not matched to a gene; V was cut back by 0 bases and J by 4 bases.